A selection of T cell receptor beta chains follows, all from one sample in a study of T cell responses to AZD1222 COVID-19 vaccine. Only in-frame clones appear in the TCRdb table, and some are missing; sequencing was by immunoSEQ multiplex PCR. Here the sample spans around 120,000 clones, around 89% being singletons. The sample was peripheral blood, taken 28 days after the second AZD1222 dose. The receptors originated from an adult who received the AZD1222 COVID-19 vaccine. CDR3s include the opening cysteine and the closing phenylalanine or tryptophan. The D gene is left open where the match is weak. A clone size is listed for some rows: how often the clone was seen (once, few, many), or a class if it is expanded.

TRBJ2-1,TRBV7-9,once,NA,CASSQMTGGTYNEQFF,TGTGCCAGCAGCCAAATGACAGGAGGGACATACAATGAGCAGTTCTTC
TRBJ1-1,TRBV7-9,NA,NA,CASSLSRVTEAFF,TGTGCCAGCAGCTTAAGTCGGGTAACTGAAGCTTTCTTT
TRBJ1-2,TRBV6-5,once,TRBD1,CASSLRDRVDGYTF,TGTGCCAGCAGCCTCCGGGACAGGGTGGATGGCTACACCTTC
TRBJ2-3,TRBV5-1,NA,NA,CASSLVVRGDTQYF,TGCGCCAGCAGCTTGGTAGTAAGGGGGGATACGCAGTATTTT
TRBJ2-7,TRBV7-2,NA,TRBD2,CASSLTSGAPLYEQYF,TGTGCCAGCAGCTTAACTAGCGGGGCTCCCCTTTACGAGCAGTACTTC
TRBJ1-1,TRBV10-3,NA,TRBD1,CAISEDDRGAFF,TGTGCCATCAGTGAGGACGACAGGGGAGCTTTCTTT
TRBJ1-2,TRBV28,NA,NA,CASSLMAGGEGYTF,TGTGCCAGCAGTTTGATGGCAGGAGGGGAAGGCTACACCTTC
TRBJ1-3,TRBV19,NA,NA,CASSISLRGFSPSGNTIYF,TGTGCCAGTAGTATAAGTTTACGAGGGTTCTCCCCCTCTGGAAACACCATATATTTT
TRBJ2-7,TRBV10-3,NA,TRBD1,CAISRGQGDYEQYF,TGTGCCATCAGCAGGGGACAGGGAGATTACGAGCAGTACTTC
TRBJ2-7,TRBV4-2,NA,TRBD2,CASTSQVRFTSGGHTYEQYF,TGTGCCAGCACCTCGCAAGTAAGATTCACCAGCGGGGGGCACACCTACGAGCAGTACTTC
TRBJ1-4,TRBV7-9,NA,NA,CASSLRGANEKLFF,TGTGCCAGCAGCTTAAGGGGGGCTAATGAAAAACTGTTTTTT
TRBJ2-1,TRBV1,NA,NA,CTSSQDSNGSNEQFF,TGCACCAGCAGCCAAGATAGTAACGGGAGCAATGAGCAGTTCTTC
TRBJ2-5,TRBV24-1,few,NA,CATSLGGRETQYF,TGTGCCACCAGTTTGGGGGGGCGAGAGACCCAGTACTTC
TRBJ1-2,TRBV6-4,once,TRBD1,CASSDSILRSPGGNYGYTF,TGTGCCAGCAGTGACTCGATTCTCCGTTCGCCAGGGGGCAACTATGGCTACACCTTC
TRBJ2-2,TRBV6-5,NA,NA,CASSTNTGELFF,TGTGCCAGCAGTACTAACACCGGGGAGCTGTTTTTT
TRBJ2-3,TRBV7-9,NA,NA,CASSLHGSNTDTQYF,TGTGCCAGCAGCTTACATGGGTCGAACACAGATACGCAGTATTTT
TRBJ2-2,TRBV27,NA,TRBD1,CASSFGTVGAGELFF,TGTGCCAGCAGCTTTGGGACAGTCGGGGCCGGGGAGCTGTTTTTT
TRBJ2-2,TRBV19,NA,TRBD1,CATPPHRGYTGELFF,TGTGCCACCCCCCCCCACAGGGGTTACACCGGGGAGCTGTTTTTT
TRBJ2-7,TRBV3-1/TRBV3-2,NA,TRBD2,CASSPRGSGTYEQYF,TGTGCCAGCAGCCCCCGTGGTAGCGGGACTTACGAGCAGTACTTC
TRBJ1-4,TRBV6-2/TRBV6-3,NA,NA,CASSYLSGGTGEKLFF,TGTGCCAGCAGTTACCTCTCGGGGGGAACGGGCGAAAAACTGTTTTTT
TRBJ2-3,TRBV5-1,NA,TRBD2,CASSFLVGTSGRHTQYF,TGCGCCAGCAGCTTCCTCGTGGGGACTAGCGGGAGACATACGCAGTATTTT
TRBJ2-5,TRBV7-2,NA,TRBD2,CASSFLGLAGGEETQYF,TGTGCCAGCAGCTTCCTCGGACTAGCGGGAGGGGAAGAGACCCAGTACTTC
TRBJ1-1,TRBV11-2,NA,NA,CASSLVRTPEAFF,TGTGCCAGCAGCTTAGTGAGAACCCCCGAAGCTTTCTTT
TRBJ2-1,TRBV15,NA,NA,CATTTDRYYNEQFF,TGTGCCACCACTACAGACAGGTACTACAATGAGCAGTTCTTC
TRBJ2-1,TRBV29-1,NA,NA,CSAVGAGASYNEQFF,TGCAGCGCCGTCGGGGCGGGCGCCAGCTACAATGAGCAGTTCTTC
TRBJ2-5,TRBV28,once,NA,CASRITGSGETQYF,TGTGCCAGCAGAATCACAGGGTCAGGAGAGACCCAGTACTTC
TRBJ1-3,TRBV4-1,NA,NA,CASSQESRGDTIYF,TGCGCCAGCAGCCAAGAATCCAGGGGCGACACCATATATTTT
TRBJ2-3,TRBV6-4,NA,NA,CASSDRSVVGDTQYF,TGTGCCAGCAGTGACAGGTCGGTCGTGGGAGATACGCAGTATTTT
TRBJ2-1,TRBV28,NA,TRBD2,CASSLLGGLAGGPLEQFF,TGTGCCAGCAGTTTATTAGGGGGACTAGCGGGAGGGCCCCTTGAGCAGTTCTTC
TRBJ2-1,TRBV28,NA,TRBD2,CASRPFTGRGYNEQFF,TGTGCCAGCAGACCTTTTACCGGGAGGGGATACAATGAGCAGTTCTTC
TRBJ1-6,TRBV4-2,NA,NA,CASSPNRNSPLHF,TGTGCCAGCAGCCCAAACCGTAATTCACCCCTCCACTTT
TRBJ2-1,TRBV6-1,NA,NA,CASSEVLRTGNEQFF,TGTGCCAGCAGCGAAGTACTGCGAACGGGCAATGAGCAGTTCTTC
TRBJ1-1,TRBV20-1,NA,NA,CSASRSSRGTSTEAFF,TGCAGTGCTAGTCGTTCCAGCAGGGGAACGTCCACTGAAGCTTTCTTT
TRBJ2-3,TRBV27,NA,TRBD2,CASSSQRETGSDTQYF,TGTGCCAGCAGTTCCCAGCGGGAGACGGGGTCAGATACGCAGTATTTT
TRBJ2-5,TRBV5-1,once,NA,CASSLSRGRQETQYF,TGCGCCAGCAGCTTGAGTCGGGGGCGCCAGGAGACCCAGTACTTC
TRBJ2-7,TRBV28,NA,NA,CASSTYEGSLYEQYF,TGTGCCAGCAGTACTTATGAGGGGTCCCTTTACGAGCAGTACTTC
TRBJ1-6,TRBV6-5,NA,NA,CASSYSKGEYNSPLHF,TGTGCCAGCAGTTACTCGAAAGGGGAGTATAATTCACCCCTCCACTTT
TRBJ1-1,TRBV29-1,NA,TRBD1,CSVPRGTEAFF,TGCAGCGTCCCCAGGGGGACTGAAGCTTTCTTT
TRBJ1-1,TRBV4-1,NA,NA,CASSQPVNTEAFF,TGCGCCAGCAGCCAACCAGTGAACACTGAAGCTTTCTTT
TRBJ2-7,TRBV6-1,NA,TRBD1,CASSEQGASDEQYF,TGTGCCAGCAGTGAACAGGGGGCGAGCGACGAGCAGTACTTC
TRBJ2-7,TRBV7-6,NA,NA,CASSTILGAYEQYF,TGTGCCAGCAGCACCATACTGGGGGCCTACGAGCAGTACTTC
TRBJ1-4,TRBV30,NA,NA,CAWSAGFSTNEKLFF,TGTGCCTGGAGTGCAGGGTTCTCAACTAATGAAAAACTGTTTTTT
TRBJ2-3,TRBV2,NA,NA,CASSLGMGRTSTDTQYF,TGTGCCAGCAGCCTGGGGATGGGTAGAACTAGCACAGATACGCAGTATTTT
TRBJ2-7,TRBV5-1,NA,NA,CASSFEGGALYEQYF,TGCGCCAGCAGCTTCGAGGGCGGGGCTCTCTACGAGCAGTACTTC
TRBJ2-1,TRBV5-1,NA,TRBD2,CASSLPGLATHNEQFF,TGCGCCAGCAGCTTGCCCGGACTAGCGACCCACAATGAGCAGTTCTTC
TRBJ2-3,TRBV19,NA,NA,CASKEGAKVDTQYF,TGTGCCAGTAAGGAGGGGGCAAAGGTAGATACGCAGTATTTT
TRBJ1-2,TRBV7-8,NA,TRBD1,CASSSGTVGDYGYTF,TGTGCCAGCAGCTCAGGGACAGTAGGGGACTATGGCTACACCTTC